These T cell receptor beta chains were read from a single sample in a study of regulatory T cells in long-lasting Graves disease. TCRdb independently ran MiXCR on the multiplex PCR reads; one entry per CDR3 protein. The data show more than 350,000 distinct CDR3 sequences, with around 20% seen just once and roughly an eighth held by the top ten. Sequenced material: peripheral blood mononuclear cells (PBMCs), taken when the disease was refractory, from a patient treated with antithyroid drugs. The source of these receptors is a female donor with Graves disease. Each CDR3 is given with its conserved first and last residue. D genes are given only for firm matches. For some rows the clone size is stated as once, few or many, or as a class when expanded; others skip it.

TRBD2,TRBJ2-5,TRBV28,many,CASSLRFWREGFQETQYF,TGTGCCAGCAGTTTGCGGTTTTGGCGGGAGGGCTTCCAAGAGACCCAGTACTTC
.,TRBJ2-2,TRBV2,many,CASTGGDTGELFF,TGTGCCAGCACGGGCGGCGACACCGGGGAGCTGTTTTTT
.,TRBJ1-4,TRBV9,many,CASSVSPLGTNEKLFF,TGTGCCAGCAGCGTATCCCCCCTGGGAACTAATGAAAAACTGTTTTTT
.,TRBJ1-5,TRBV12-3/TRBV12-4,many,CASSSGRGSNQPQHF,TGTGCCAGCAGCTCGGGCAGGGGAAGCAATCAGCCCCAGCATTTT
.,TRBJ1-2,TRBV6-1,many,CASRDTATSNYGYTF,TGTGCCAGCAGGGATACGGCGACGTCTAACTATGGCTACACCTTC
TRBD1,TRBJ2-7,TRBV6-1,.,CASRSRQGHEQYF,TGTGCCAGCAGATCCCGACAGGGGCACGAGCAGTACTTC
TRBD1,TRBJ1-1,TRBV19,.,CASRQGQPNTEAFF,TGTGCCAGTAGACAGGGACAGCCGAACACTGAAGCTTTCTTT
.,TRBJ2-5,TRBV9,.,CASSVPGSETQYF,TGTGCCAGCAGCGTACCGGGGTCAGAGACCCAGTACTTC
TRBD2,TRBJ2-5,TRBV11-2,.,CASSLAGTSEKTQYF,TGTGCCAGCAGCTTAGCCGGGACTAGCGAAAAGACCCAGTACTTC
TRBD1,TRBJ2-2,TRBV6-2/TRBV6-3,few,CASATGAYTGELFF,TGTGCCAGCGCGACAGGGGCCTACACCGGGGAGCTGTTTTTT
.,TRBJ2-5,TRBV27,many,CASTLPGKGGETQYF,TGTGCCAGCACCCTCCCCGGGAAGGGCGGAGAGACCCAGTACTTC
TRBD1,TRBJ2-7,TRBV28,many,CASSFLLGQVKEQYF,TGTGCCAGCAGTTTCCTTTTGGGACAGGTGAAAGAGCAGTACTTC
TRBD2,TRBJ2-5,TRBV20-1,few,CSAALAGVEETQYF,TGCAGTGCTGCTTTGGCGGGAGTAGAGGAGACCCAGTACTTC
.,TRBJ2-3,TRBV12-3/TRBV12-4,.,CASSPVLYTDTQYF,TGTGCCAGCAGCCCCGTCTTGTATACAGATACGCAGTATTTT
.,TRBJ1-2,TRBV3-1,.,CASSQERIYGYTF,TGTGCCAGCAGCCAAGAGAGGATCTATGGCTACACCTTC
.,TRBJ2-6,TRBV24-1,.,CATSGRSQNSGANVLTF,TGTGCCACCAGTGGCCGATCACAGAACTCTGGGGCCAACGTCCTGACTTTC
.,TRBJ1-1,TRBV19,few,CASRGEGSVEAFF,TGTGCCAGTAGAGGGGAAGGTTCCGTTGAAGCTTTCTTT
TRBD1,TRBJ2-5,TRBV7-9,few,CASSWTGFGETQYF,TGTGCCAGCAGCTGGACAGGGTTCGGGGAGACCCAGTACTTC
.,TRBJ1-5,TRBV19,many,CASVGSGQPQHF,TGTGCCAGTGTGGGCTCCGGTCAGCCCCAGCATTTT
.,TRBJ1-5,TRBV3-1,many,CASSHGVGQPQHF,TGTGCCAGCAGCCATGGGGTCGGGCAGCCCCAGCATTTT
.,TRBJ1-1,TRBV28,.,CASSSSGTGNTDAFF,TGTGCCAGCAGTTCTTCAGGGACGGGAAACACTGACGCTTTCTTT
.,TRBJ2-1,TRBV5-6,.,CASSLTDYNEQFF,TGTGCCAGCAGTTTGACGGACTACAATGAGCAGTTCTTC
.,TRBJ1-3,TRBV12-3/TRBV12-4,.,CASTRDIVSNTIYF,TGTGCCAGCACCCGGGACATTGTATCGAACACCATATATTTT
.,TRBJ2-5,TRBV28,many,CASNLGSGRETQYF,TGTGCCAGCAATCTGGGTAGCGGACGGGAGACCCAGTACTTC
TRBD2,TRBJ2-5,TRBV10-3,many,CAIKTSGGLGETQYF,TGTGCCATCAAGACTAGCGGGGGGTTAGGGGAGACCCAGTACTTC
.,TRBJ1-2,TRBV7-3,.,CASSLQAGDGYTF,TGTGCCAGCAGCTTACAGGCAGGGGATGGCTACACCTTC
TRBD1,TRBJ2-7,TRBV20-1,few,CSARRGQGAYEQYF,TGCAGTGCCCGCCGGGGACAGGGGGCTTACGAGCAGTACTTC
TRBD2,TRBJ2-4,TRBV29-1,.,CSVESIAGGPSVAKNIQYF,TGCAGCGTTGAGTCGATAGCGGGAGGGCCCTCCGTAGCTAAAAACATTCAGTACTTC
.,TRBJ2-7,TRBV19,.,CASSTGPLGNEQYF,TGTGCCAGTAGTACCGGACCGCTCGGGAACGAGCAGTACTTC
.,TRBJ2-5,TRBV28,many,CASSEWGPQDRETQYF,TGTGCCAGCAGTGAATGGGGCCCTCAGGATCGAGAGACCCAGTACTTC
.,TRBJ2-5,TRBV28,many,CASSSVGPKETQYF,TGTGCCAGCAGTTCGGTAGGGCCTAAAGAGACCCAGTACTTC
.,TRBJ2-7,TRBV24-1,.,CATSDLDTEQYF,TGTGCCACCAGTGACCTTGATACCGAGCAGTACTTC
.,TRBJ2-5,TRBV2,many,CASSDSLAELRETQYF,TGTGCCAGCAGTGATTCCTTAGCGGAGCTCAGGGAGACCCAGTACTTC
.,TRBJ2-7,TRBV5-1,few,CASSDHRSYEQYF,TGCGCCAGCAGTGATCATCGGTCTTACGAGCAGTACTTC
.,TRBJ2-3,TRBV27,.,CASSSFPTDTQYF,TGTGCCAGCAGTTCCTTTCCCACAGATACGCAGTATTTT
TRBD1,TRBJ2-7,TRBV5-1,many,CASSLATGRQDEQYF,TGCGCCAGCAGCTTGGCGACAGGGCGCCAGGACGAGCAGTACTTC
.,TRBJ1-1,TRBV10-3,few,CAISDVNTEAFF,TGTGCCATCAGTGACGTGAACACTGAAGCTTTCTTT
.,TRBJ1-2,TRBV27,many,CASSTTAGVGYTF,TGTGCCAGCAGCACCACCGCAGGAGTTGGCTACACCTTC
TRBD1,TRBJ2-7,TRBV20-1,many,CSARVGTGGESSYEQYF,TGCAGTGCTAGAGTGGGCACAGGGGGTGAGAGCTCCTACGAGCAGTACTTC
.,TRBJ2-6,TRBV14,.,CASSKAGSGANVLTF,TGTGCCAGCAGCAAAGCAGGGAGTGGGGCCAACGTCCTGACTTTC
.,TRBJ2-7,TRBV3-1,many,CASSQEGTYEQYF,TGTGCCAGCAGCCAAGAGGGGACCTACGAGCAGTACTTC
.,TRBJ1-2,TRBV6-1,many,CAITKTGLIYGYTF,TGTGCCATCACGAAAACAGGGCTTATTTATGGCTACACCTTC
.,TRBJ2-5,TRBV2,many,CASPDLPQETQYF,TGTGCCAGCCCCGACTTGCCCCAAGAGACCCAGTACTTC
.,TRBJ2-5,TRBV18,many,CASSPSETQYF,TGTGCCAGCAGCCCGTCGGAGACCCAGTACTTC
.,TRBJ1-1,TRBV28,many,CASSLGGRDMNTEAFF,TGTGCCAGCAGTTTAGGTGGCAGGGACATGAACACTGAAGCTTTCTTT
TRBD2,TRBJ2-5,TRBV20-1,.,CSAQSPEGLADQETQYF,TGCAGTGCTCAAAGCCCAGAGGGACTAGCGGACCAAGAGACCCAGTACTTC
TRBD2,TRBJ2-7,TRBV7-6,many,CASSLVSSGNTYEQYF,TGTGCCAGCAGCTTAGTGTCTAGCGGGAATACCTACGAGCAGTACTTC
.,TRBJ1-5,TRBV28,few,CTSSSPNQPQHF,TGTACCAGCAGTTCCCCTAATCAGCCCCAGCATTTT
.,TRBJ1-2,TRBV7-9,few,CASSTHIGTSYGYTF,TGTGCCAGCAGCACTCACATCGGGACATCCTATGGCTACACCTTC
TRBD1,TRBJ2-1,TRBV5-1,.,CASSQAITDRGVGNEQFF,TGCGCCAGCAGCCAAGCAATTACAGACAGGGGCGTAGGCAATGAGCAGTTCTTC
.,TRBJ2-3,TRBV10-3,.,CAISRDSGDTQYF,TGTGCCATCAGCCGGGACTCCGGGGATACGCAGTATTTT
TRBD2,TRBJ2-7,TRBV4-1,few,CASSQLAATPYEQYF,TGCGCCAGCAGCCAGCTAGCGGCTACACCCTACGAGCAGTACTTC
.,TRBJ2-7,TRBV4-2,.,CASSQDGLQPSYEQYF,TGTGCCAGCAGCCAAGACGGACTGCAGCCCTCCTACGAGCAGTACTTC
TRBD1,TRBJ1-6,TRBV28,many,CASSSGTGGASPLHF,TGTGCCAGCAGTTCCGGGACAGGGGGTGCTTCACCCCTCCACTTT
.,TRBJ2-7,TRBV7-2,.,CASSLSPTDSYEQYF,TGTGCCAGCAGCTTATCCCCGACAGATTCCTACGAGCAGTACTTC
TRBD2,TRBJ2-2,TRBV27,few,CASSSTSGSSTTGELFF,TGTGCCAGCAGTTCGACTAGCGGGAGCTCTACCACCGGGGAGCTGTTTTTT